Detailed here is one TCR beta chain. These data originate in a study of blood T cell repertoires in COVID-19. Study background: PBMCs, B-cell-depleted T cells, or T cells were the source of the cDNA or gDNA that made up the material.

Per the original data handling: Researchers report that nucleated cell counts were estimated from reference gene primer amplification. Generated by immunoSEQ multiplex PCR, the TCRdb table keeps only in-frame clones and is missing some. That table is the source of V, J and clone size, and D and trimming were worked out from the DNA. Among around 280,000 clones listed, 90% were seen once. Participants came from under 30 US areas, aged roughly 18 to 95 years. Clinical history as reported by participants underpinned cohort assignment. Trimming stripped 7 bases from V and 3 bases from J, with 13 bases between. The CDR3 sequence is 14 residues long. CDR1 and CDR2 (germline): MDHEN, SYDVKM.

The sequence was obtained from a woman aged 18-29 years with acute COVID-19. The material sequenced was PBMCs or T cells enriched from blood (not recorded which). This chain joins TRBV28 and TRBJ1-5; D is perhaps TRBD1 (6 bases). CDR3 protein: CASNPGANNQPQHF. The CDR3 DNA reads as TGTGCCAGCAATCCAGGGGCTAACAATCAGCCCCAGCATTTT.